This T cell receptor beta chain was profiled in a study of blood T cells in healthy people across ages. Using a J-beta primer mix together with a sample-barcoded 5' primer, a second PCR was run for about 7 to 12 cycles. TCRdb used MiXCR to reprocess the 5' RACE reads, holding one entry per CDR3 protein. The sample carries some 1.4 million distinct CDR3 sequences, around 39% recorded once. The CDR3 covers 17 residues. CDR1 is LNHDA and CDR2 is SQIVND in the germline V gene (reference sequence). Trimming at V came to 0 bases and at J to 1 base, leaving 7 bases not matched to a gene. V and J are TRBV19 and TRBJ2-3; 7 bases align to TRBD1. The specimen sequenced was blood. The clonotype comes from a young woman in good health. The CDR3 DNA follows: TGTGCCAGTAGTATAGATCTCCGGACAGGACGCACAGATACGCAGTATTTT. It yields the protein CASSIDLRTGRTDTQYF. Using reference TRBV19 and TRBJ2-3 for the parts outside the CDR3, the full variable domain is DGGITQSPKYLFRKEGQNVTLSCEQNLNHDAMYWYRQDPGQGLRLIYYSQIVNDFQKGDIAEGYSVSREKKESFPLTVTSAQKNPTAFYLCASSIDLRTGRTDTQYFGPGTRLTVL.